This TCR beta chain came from a study of cytomegalovirus exposure and HLA in healthy donors. General study points: Available immune exposure information was restricted to CMV serostatus only. Sequencing depth roughly uniform across donors was assumed in presence/absence analyses. It was reported that TCR beta sequences correctly inferred the HLA-A and HLA-B alleles for most subjects.

The primer mix had 60 Vbeta and 13 Jbeta primers. Profiling relied on immunoSEQ multiplex PCR, and the TCRdb table lists in-frame clones only, not all of them. The sample lists about 110,000 clones; around three quarters were seen once. Regarding this clone: Its antigen remains unidentified.

Everyone who donated was a healthy bone marrow donor. After removal of 4 bases from V and 2 bases from J, the junction contained 6 bases not matched to a gene. CDR1 and CDR2 from the germline V gene are MRHNA and SNTAGT. This CDR3 has 15 residues. J is TRBJ2-3 and V is TRBV6-4, with TRBD2 matching over 7 bases. The clonotype comes from a woman between 18 and 29 years old in good health and CMV-seropositive. Sequenced input: PBMCs. The DNA for the CDR3 is TGTGCCAGCAGTGCTAGCGGAGAACCCACAGATACGCAGTATTTT. Translating it yields CASSASGEPTDTQYF.